These 6 T cell receptor beta chains share one sample of origin, sequenced in a study of CXCR3-negative and CXCR3-positive naive CD8 T cells. Carrying UMI labels, the TRB cDNA libraries were prepared through 5' RACE. Each CDR3 protein gets one entry in TCRdb, which reprocessed the 5' RACE reads and gives no DNA. The clone table shows 50,000 to 55,000 distinct CDR3 sequences, with the ten largest holding around 1.5%. Material for sequencing was naive CXCR3- CD8+ T cells from blood. Documented subset: CD45RO-CCR7+CD27+CD95- naive CD8+ T cells lacking CXCR3 (TNR3-). These receptors all stem from a human donor in good health. Some clones in this sample may be carry-over from other donors' samples.

The chain is built from TRBV29-1 and TRBJ2-1; TCRdb lists TRBD2, though no DNA is available to test this call. The germline gives CDR1 SQVTM, CDR2 ANQGSEA. There are 13 residues in the CDR3. CDR3: CSVGTSGYNEQFF.

V is TRBV12-3 or TRBV12-4 and J is TRBJ2-7; TCRdb calls TRBD1, which cannot be checked without DNA. CDR3 length: 15 amino acids. The CDR3 loop is CASSLGQGEYTEQYF.

The chain links TRBV29-1 to TRBJ1-1; lacking DNA, the TRBD1 call made by TCRdb goes unchecked. Germline V lookup: CDR1 SQVTM, CDR2 ANQGSEA. The CDR3 extends over 11 amino acids. CDR3 in amino acids: CSVSGGERAFF.

The rearrangement joins TRBV15 to TRBJ2-3; TCRdb proposes TRBD1, but this gene call is untestable without DNA. Looked up from germline, CDR1 is LNHNV and CDR2 is YYDKDF (reference sequence). The CDR3 consists of 14 residues. The CDR3 protein is CATATGELTDTQYF.

The J gene is TRBJ2-1, the V gene TRBV7-8; there is no DNA to check the TCRdb D call of TRBD2. CDR1 SGHVS and CDR2 FQNEAQ come from the germline V gene. The CDR3 contains 15 residues. The CDR3 protein is CASSLGGGAFNEQFF.

This rearrangement joins TRBV28 to TRBJ2-7; TCRdb proposes TRBD2, but this gene call is untestable without DNA. CDR3 length equals 12 residues. From germline, CDR1 is MDHEN and CDR2 SYDVKM. The CDR3 spells CASSPSPYEQYF.